The next 30 T cell receptor beta chains were all read from a single sample in a study of T cells after posttransplantation cyclophosphamide. TCRdb keeps only in-frame clones here, not all; method: immunoSEQ multiplex PCR. This sample carries about 39,000 clones and no singletons, and 4% to 5.5% goes to the top ten. Input material: PBMCs. Receptors originate from a woman between 50 and 59 years old in good health and a related stem cell transplant donor.

This clone was detected ten times or more. This chain uses TRBV9 with TRBJ1-2; D is ambiguous. Per the germline V gene, CDR1 is SGDLS and CDR2 is YYNGEE. This CDR3 region has 16 residues. Trimming took off 6 bases at V and 0 bases at J, with 18 bases between the two ends. Here the CDR3 DNA reads TGTGCCAGCACAAGCGGGCTTTCTGGGGCTAACTATGGCTACACCTTC. It specifies CASTSGLSGANYGYTF.

This clone was seen many times. The V call is TRBV2, the J call TRBJ2-3; D remains ambiguous. The CDR3 has 14 amino acids. The V and J ends lost 6 bases and 0 bases respectively, with 10 bases between them. The germline CDR1 and CDR2 sequences are SNHLY and FYNNEI. This CDR3 reads CASSDLDSTDTQYF. The CDR3 DNA reads as TGTGCCAGCAGCGATCTAGACAGCACAGATACGCAGTATTTT.

This clone was recorded at least ten times. The chain combines TRBV7-8 with TRBJ1-4, with D possibly matching TRBD1 (5 bases). There are 15 residues in the CDR3. The germline CDR1 and CDR2 sequences are SGHVS and FQNEAQ. The V gene lost 1 base and the J gene lost 0 bases, with 6 bases spanning the gap. DNA of the CDR3: TGTGCCAGCAGCTTAGTCAGGGCAACTAATGAAAAACTGTTTTTT. Its translation: CASSLVRATNEKLFF.

This clone was seen more than once but under ten times. The rearrangement joins TRBV27 to TRBJ2-1, with D possibly TRBD1 on 6 matching bases. There are 13 residues in the CDR3. Germline V gene sequence: CDR1 MNHEY, CDR2 SMNVEV (reference sequence). The V end was cut by 6 bases, the J end by 4 bases, with 10 bases between. The CDR3 reads CASRPDSYNEQFF. CDR3 in DNA: TGTGCCAGCAGACCGGACAGTTACAATGAGCAGTTCTTC.

This clone showed up many times. V and J are TRBV5-5 and TRBJ1-5, with 7 bases matching TRBD1. V shed 4 bases, J shed 4 bases, and the junction held 11 bases outside the gene matches. There are 16 residues in the CDR3. Germline CDR1 SGHKS, CDR2 YYEKEE (reference sequence). CDR3 region: CASSATLTGTNQPQHF. DNA of the CDR3: TGTGCCAGCAGCGCGACCCTGACAGGGACTAATCAGCCCCAGCATTTT.

This chain uses TRBV2 with TRBJ2-1, with TRBD1 matching 7 bases. After removal of 7 bases from V and 10 bases from J, the junction contained 4 bases not matched to a gene. Per the germline V gene, CDR1 is SNHLY and CDR2 is FYNNEI. CDR3 length: 11 residues. The CDR3 reads CASKGGYEQFF. The CDR3 coding sequence is TGTGCCAGCAAAGGGGGCTACGAGCAGTTCTTC.

This clone was counted at least ten times. The genes are TRBV9 and TRBJ1-3, with D possibly being TRBD1 (6 bases). Germline V CDR1 and CDR2: SGDLS, YYNGEE. This CDR3 has 14 amino acids. V gave up 5 bases and J gave up 7 bases, with 16 bases separating them. In DNA, the CDR3 is TGTGCCAGCAGTGTGGGGGCTGAGAAGAACACCATATATTTT. Amino acids: CASSVGAEKNTIYF.

This clone was detected ten times or more. V gene TRBV5-4 combines with J gene TRBJ2-2, with D unresolved. The CDR3 is 16 residues long. The germline gives CDR1 SGHNT, CDR2 YYREEE (reference sequence). V lost 1 base to trimming and J lost 0 bases, with 10 bases between them. In DNA, the CDR3 is TGTGCCAGCAGCTTGCAAAGGCAGGCGAACACCGGGGAGCTGTTTTTT. Protein product: CASSLQRQANTGELFF.

This clone was seen ten or more times. The rearrangement links TRBV19 to TRBJ1-5, with D hard to call. The CDR3 is 19 residues long. Germline V gene data show CDR1 as LNHDA and CDR2 as SQIVND (reference sequence). V lost 7 bases and J 6 bases, leaving 31 bases between the germline ends. CDR3 amino acids: CASTDYLTKKTGGGQPQHF. CDR3 coding DNA: TGTGCCAGTACCGATTACTTGACTAAGAAGACCGGTGGAGGTCAGCCCCAGCATTTT.

This clone was detected many times. The V and J genes are TRBV11-2 and TRBJ1-1, with TRBD1 as a possible D gene (5 bases). With 5 bases removed from V and 0 bases from J, the gap between germline ends came to 10 bases. Germline CDR1 reads SGHAT; CDR2 reads FQNNGV. The length of the CDR3 is 14 residues. Written as DNA, the CDR3 is TGTGCCAGCAGCGTGGACAAGATGAACACTGAAGCTTTCTTT. Translating it yields CASSVDKMNTEAFF.

This clone was detected many times. The CDR3 coding sequence is TGTGCCAGCAGCGTAGCGCCGACTAGCGGGGCCGCGGCCGGGGAGCTGTTTTTT. This encodes CASSVAPTSGAAAGELFF. J is TRBJ2-2 and V is TRBV9, with TRBD2 matching 11 bases. CDR3 length equals 18 residues. The germline gives CDR1 SGDLS, CDR2 YYNGEE. With V trimmed by 0 bases and J by 6 bases, 10 bases remained unmatched.

In its sample, this clone was seen a few times. The chain joins TRBV6-6 to TRBJ1-6; TRBD1 matches at 9 bases. The germline V gene has CDR1 MNHNY and CDR2 SVGAGI (reference sequence). This CDR3 has 16 amino acids. V shed 2 bases and J 5 bases; nucleotides not matched to a gene: 4. The CDR3: CASSYAGTGNNSPLHF. DNA for the CDR3: TGTGCCAGCAGTTACGCCGGGACAGGGAATAATTCACCCCTCCACTTT.

This clone was detected many times. The V and J genes are TRBV7-8 and TRBJ1-5; weak D call: TRBD1 (5 bases). Germline loops: CDR1 SGHVS, CDR2 FQNEAQ. V lost 1 base and J lost 0, with 16 bases in between. CDR3 length: 18 residues. The CDR3 nucleotides are TGTGCCAGCAGCTTAGGGGGGGGGTGGTCTTATAGCAATCAGCCCCAGCATTTT. Protein sequence: CASSLGGGWSYSNQPQHF.

This clone was picked up a small number of times. The V call is TRBV28, the J call TRBJ2-7; a possible D gene is TRBD1 (5 bases). Germline V gene data show CDR1 as MDHEN and CDR2 as SYDVKM. The V and J ends lost 3 bases and 3 bases respectively, with 12 bases between them. The CDR3 has 14 amino acids. This CDR3 reads CASSFSGPLYEQYF. Written as DNA, the CDR3 is TGTGCCAGCAGTTTTTCAGGGCCCCTCTACGAGCAGTACTTC.

This clone showed up many times. The chain joins TRBV7-2 to TRBJ1-2, with D unresolved. The CDR3 totals 14 residues. V lost 6 bases and J lost 3, with 14 bases in between. CDR1 is SGHTA, CDR2 FQGNSA, per germline. CDR3 protein: CASSFDWSDYGYTF. Written as DNA, the CDR3 is TGTGCCAGCAGTTTTGACTGGAGCGACTATGGCTACACCTTC.

This clone was recorded many times. As DNA, the CDR3 is TGTGCCAGCAGCAAAGGCCGGGACAGGGAGATCGTTAATTCACCCCTCCACTTT. This codes for CASSKGRDREIVNSPLHF. The V and J genes are TRBV21-1 and TRBJ1-6; TRBD1, as called in the table, went unchecked against the DNA. TRBV21-1 is an annotated pseudogene. The CDR3 spans 18 residues.

This clone was picked up a small number of times. The V gene is TRBV9, the J gene TRBJ2-5, with a possible D match to TRBD1 (5 bases). The assigned J gene may be wrong: the sequence end matches TRBJ2-7 better. Germline V gene data show CDR1 as SGDLS and CDR2 as YYNGEE. The CDR3 spans 14 residues. The CDR3 sequence is CASSVLDTSYEQYF. CDR3 nucleotide sequence: TGTGCCAGCAGCGTATTGGACACGTCCTACGAGCAGTACTTC.

This clone was detected ten times or more. This chain uses TRBV6-5 with TRBJ1-5, with D tentatively TRBD1 (6 bases). Trimming took off 6 bases at V and 3 bases at J, with 12 bases between the two ends. CDR1 is MNHEY, CDR2 SVGAGI, per germline. CDR3 size: 14 residues. The CDR3 nucleotides are TGTGCCAGCAGCTGGGGACAAATCAATCAGCCCCAGCATTTT. This encodes CASSWGQINQPQHF.

There are many counts of this clone. The J gene is TRBJ2-7, the V gene TRBV6-1, with TRBD1 identical over 7 bases. V shed 3 bases and J 3 bases; nucleotides not matched to a gene: 5. The germline gives CDR1 MNHNS, CDR2 SASEGT. The CDR3 length is 14 residues. CDR3 sequence reads: CASSDTGVSYEQYF. The CDR3 coding sequence is TGTGCCAGCAGTGACACAGGGGTAAGCTACGAGCAGTACTTC.

The sample holds many counts of this clone. The CDR3 is CASSRVKRETQYF. CDR3 in DNA: TGTGCCAGCAGTCGGGTCAAGCGGGAGACCCAGTACTTC. The rearrangement uses TRBV6-5 and TRBJ2-5; weak D call: TRBD2 (5 bases). Trimming stripped 5 bases from V and 5 bases from J, with 12 bases between. The germline gives CDR1 MNHEY, CDR2 SVGAGI. The CDR3 is made up of 13 amino acids.

This clone has a count of ten or more. The V gene is TRBV18, the J gene TRBJ1-5; TRBD1 might be the D (6 bases). Trimming stripped 5 bases from V and 4 bases from J, with 9 bases between. Germline V CDR1 and CDR2: KGHSH, LQKENI. This CDR3 is 13 amino acids long. The CDR3 spells CASSEGQNQPQHF. As DNA, the CDR3 is TGTGCCAGCTCAGAAGGACAGAATCAGCCCCAGCATTTT.

This clone was seen repeatedly, ten times or more. V is TRBV9 and J is TRBJ1-5; possibly TRBD1 for D (6 bases). The CDR3 totals 20 residues. CDR1 is SGDLS and CDR2 is YYNGEE in the germline V gene. The germline V and J ends were trimmed by 0 bases and 2 bases, with 24 bases remaining between them. Here the CDR3 reads CASSVVSGKGRGRRNQPQHF. In DNA form, the CDR3 reads TGTGCCAGCAGCGTAGTTTCAGGGAAGGGCAGGGGACGACGCAATCAGCCCCAGCATTTT.

This clone was detected ten times or more. This chain joins TRBV5-1 and TRBJ1-2; TRBD1 is a possible D gene (6 bases). This CDR3 has 15 residues. Germline values: CDR1 SGHRS, CDR2 YFSETQ. Trimming pared 3 bases from V and 5 bases from J, leaving 17 bases between. CDR3 protein: CASSSEGGSGYGYTF. CDR3 in DNA: TGCGCCAGCAGCTCCGAAGGGGGATCGGGGTATGGCTACACCTTC.

This clone has at least ten counts. The chain links TRBV28 to TRBJ2-6, with a possible D match to TRBD1 (6 bases). The length of the CDR3 is 17 residues. V shed 4 bases and J shed 0 bases, with 13 bases lying between them. From germline, CDR1 is MDHEN and CDR2 SYDVKM. The CDR3 DNA follows: TGTGCCAGCAGTTCGGACAGTCGGAACTCTGGGGCCAACGTCCTGACTTTC. This encodes CASSSDSRNSGANVLTF.

This clone was seen many times. V usage is TRBV19 and J usage is TRBJ2-7; D remains ambiguous. The length of the CDR3 is 14 residues. V was shortened by 5 bases and J by 3 bases, with 14 bases between the two germline ends. Germline V gene data show CDR1 as LNHDA and CDR2 as SQIVND (reference sequence). The CDR3 loop reads CASSSHGSVYEQYF. In DNA, the CDR3 is TGTGCCAGTAGTTCCCACGGTTCCGTCTACGAGCAGTACTTC.

This rearrangement joins TRBV5-4 to TRBJ2-3; 13 nucleotides line up with TRBD2. The germline V gene encodes CDR1 SGHNT and CDR2 YYREEE (reference sequence). V gave up 3 bases and J gave up 2 bases; unmatched junction bases: 3. This CDR3 comprises 16 residues. CDR3: CASSSGTSGATDTQYF. DNA for the CDR3: TGTGCCAGCAGCTCCGGGACTAGCGGGGCCACAGATACGCAGTATTTT.

This clone was picked up many times. The rearrangement uses TRBV7-8 and TRBJ2-1; tentatively, D is TRBD2 (5 bases). The CDR3 runs to 16 residues. Trimming removed 5 bases from V and 7 bases from J, with 21 bases in between. Germline V gene lookup returns CDR1 SGHVS and CDR2 FQNEAQ. This chain's CDR3 is CASSLRAGNWKNEQFF. The CDR3 DNA reads as TGTGCCAGCAGCCTTAGGGCGGGTAATTGGAAAAATGAGCAGTTCTTC.

In this sample, this clone turned up many times. The CDR3, as DNA: TGTGCCAGCAGTCCCCGAAGGCTAGCGGGGGGGCTCAATGAGCAGTTCTTC. It encodes CASSPRRLAGGLNEQFF. The chain has TRBV7-9 and TRBJ2-1; 12 bases line up with TRBD2. In germline, CDR1 is SEHNR, CDR2 FQNEAQ (reference sequence). CDR3 length: 17 amino acids. V lost 6 bases, J lost 6 bases, and 12 bases stayed unmatched.

This clone came up many times. The chain has TRBV19 and TRBJ1-2, with TRBD1 matching 7 bases. V shed 4 bases, J shed 4 bases, and the junction held 9 bases outside the gene matches. The CDR3 has 15 residues. The germline gives CDR1 LNHDA, CDR2 SQIVND (reference sequence). The CDR3 bases are TGTGCCAGTAGTAATATGTGGGGACAGAGCTATGGCTACACCTTC. Translated: CASSNMWGQSYGYTF.

The chain is built from TRBV4-3 and TRBJ2-3; 9 bases are a match to TRBD2. The germline gives CDR1 LGHNA, CDR2 YSLEER. The CDR3 spans 18 residues. After removal of 0 bases from V and 4 bases from J, the junction contained 11 bases not matched to a gene. In DNA, the CDR3 is TGCGCCAGCAGCCAAGAATTGATGCGGCTAGCGGGGCCAGATACGCAGTATTTT. Its translation is CASSQELMRLAGPDTQYF.